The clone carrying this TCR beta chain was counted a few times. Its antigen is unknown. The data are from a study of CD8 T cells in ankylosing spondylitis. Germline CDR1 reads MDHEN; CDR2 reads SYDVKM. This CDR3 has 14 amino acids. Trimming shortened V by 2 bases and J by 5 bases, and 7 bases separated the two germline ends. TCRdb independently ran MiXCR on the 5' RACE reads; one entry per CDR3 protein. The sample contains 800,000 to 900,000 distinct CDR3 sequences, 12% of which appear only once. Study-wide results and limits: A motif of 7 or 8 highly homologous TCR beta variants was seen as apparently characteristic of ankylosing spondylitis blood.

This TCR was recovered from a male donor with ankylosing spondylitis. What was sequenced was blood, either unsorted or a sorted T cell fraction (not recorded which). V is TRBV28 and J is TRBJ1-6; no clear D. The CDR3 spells CASSLDGNNSPLHF. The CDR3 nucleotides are TGTGCCAGCAGTTTAGATGGAAATAATTCACCCCTCCACTTT.